This TCR beta chain was retrieved from a study of T-cell reconstitution after alpha-beta-depleted transplantation in children. Researchers prepared the TCRbeta library using unique molecular identifiers, the study reports. TCRdb re-called the PCR reads with MiXCR, one entry per CDR3 protein. The top ten clones hold around 2% of a sample with 450,000 to 600,000 distinct CDR3 sequences, more than 9% of them seen once. The germline V gene has CDR1 GTSNPN and CDR2 SVGIG (reference sequence). Between the trimmed V and J ends, which lost 2 bases and 9 bases, there was a span of 23 bases. The CDR3 totals 16 residues. A note on this clonotype: What it recognizes is unknown.

Points from the study as a whole: T-cell counts and diversity at one year following transplant were attributed mainly to newly produced T cells.

The TCR comes from a child younger than 10 with inherited bone marrow failure, due to receive a stem cell transplant. The specimen was PBMCs, collected before TCRalphabeta/CD19-depleted stem cell transplant. The chain joins TRBV30 to TRBJ2-4, with D possibly TRBD1 on 6 matching bases. The CDR3 reads CAWSFFLIRGSGIQYF. The DNA for the CDR3 is TGTGCCTGGAGTTTTTTTTTGATCAGGGGATCAGGCATTCAGTACTTC.